Below are 24 T cell receptor beta chains sequenced from a single sample in a study of shared clonotypes between healthy human individuals. Generated by immunoSEQ multiplex PCR, the TCRdb table keeps only in-frame clones and is missing some. The table shows 2 million to 2.5 million clones, with 93% occurring only once. The sequenced sample consisted of naive CD4+ T cells from PBMCs. Specified subset: CD45RA+ positively selected. The receptors here all came from a man in his late teens or twenties in good health. Some clones in this sample may be carry-over from other donors' samples.

As regards this clone: At the DNA level, this CDR3 is encoded by other sequences in the same sample as well. The chain links TRBV28 to TRBJ2-3, with 9 bases aligning to TRBD2. Per the germline V gene, CDR1 is MDHEN and CDR2 is SYDVKM. The junction had 3 bases not matched to a gene; V was cut back by 5 bases and J by 0 bases. This CDR3 is 15 amino acids long. CDR3: CASSLTSGSTDTQYF. The CDR3 DNA reads as TGTGCCAGCAGTCTTACTAGCGGGAGCACAGATACGCAGTATTTT.

This clone was seen a single time. This chain links TRBV14 with TRBJ2-3; TRBD2 matches at 7 bases. CDR3 length equals 15 residues. The germline V gene encodes CDR1 SGHDN and CDR2 FVKESK. Trimming took 0 bases from V and 5 from J; bases not matched to a gene: 5. CDR3 amino acids: CASSQDLAVVDTQYF. As DNA, the CDR3 is TGTGCCAGCAGCCAAGACCTAGCGGTTGTAGATACGCAGTATTTT. Full variable domain (missing parts from reference TRBV14 and TRBJ2-3): EAGVTQFPSHSVIEKGQTVTLRCDPISGHDNLYWYRRVMGKEIKFLLHFVKESKQDESGMPNNRFLAERTGGTYSTLKVQPAELEDSGVYFCASSQDLAVVDTQYFGPGTRLTVL.

The chain links TRBV7-9 to TRBJ2-5; a weak D match, TRBD1 (5 bases). Germline CDR1 and CDR2: SEHNR and FQNEAQ (reference sequence). There are 18 residues in the CDR3. Trimming took off 6 bases at V and 5 bases at J, with 28 bases between the two ends. This CDR3 reads CASSSGRRGRIFMETQYF. The CDR3, as DNA: TGTGCCAGCAGTTCCGGCAGAAGGGGTCGAATTTTCATGGAGACCCAGTACTTC.

The chain recombines TRBV27 with TRBJ2-7; TRBD2 matches 10 bases. V was clipped by 6 bases and J by 3 bases; unmatched bases: 8. Per the germline V gene, CDR1 is MNHEY and CDR2 is SMNVEV (reference sequence). This CDR3 comprises 15 residues. CDR3 loop: CASSSVAGGRYEQYF. The DNA for the CDR3 is TGTGCCAGCAGCTCAGTAGCGGGAGGTCGCTACGAGCAGTACTTC.

This clone has only one observation. The same CDR3 is also encoded by other DNA sequences in this sample. V and J are TRBV5-5 and TRBJ1-5, with D maybe TRBD1 (6 bases). Trimming removed 2 bases at V and 1 base at J, with 13 bases between. The CDR3 length is 16 residues. The germline gives CDR1 SGHKS, CDR2 YYEKEE (reference sequence). CDR3 amino acids: CASSLEGGLSNQPQHF. In nucleotides, the CDR3 is TGTGCCAGCAGCTTAGAGGGGGGACTAAGCAATCAGCCCCAGCATTTT.

The chain combines TRBV5-1 with TRBJ2-2; 12 nucleotides line up with TRBD1. After removal of 7 bases from V and 6 bases from J, the junction contained 4 bases not matched to a gene. The CDR3 has 14 amino acids. Germline CDR1 is SGHRS and CDR2 is YFSETQ. The CDR3 loop reads CASCRDRGPGELFF. The CDR3 DNA is TGCGCCAGCTGCCGGGACAGGGGGCCCGGGGAGCTGTTTTTT.

V usage is TRBV29-1 and J usage is TRBJ2-1; 8 bases are a match to TRBD2. V dropped 5 bases and J dropped 8; count of bases not matched to a gene: 14. CDR1 is SQVTM, CDR2 ANQGSEA, per germline. This CDR3 is 15 amino acids long. The CDR3 spells CSVSPRLAGFHEQFF. The CDR3 nucleotides are TGCAGCGTTTCCCCTAGGCTAGCGGGTTTCCATGAGCAGTTCTTC.

In the case of this clone: The same CDR3 can be traced to other DNA sequences in this sample. This chain links TRBV7-3 with TRBJ2-2, with a weak D call TRBD1 (5 bases). CDR3 length equals 16 residues. The germline V gene has CDR1 SGHTA and CDR2 FQGTGA. V lost 2 bases and J 1 base, leaving 11 bases between the germline ends. The CDR3 is CASSLQGRGNTGELFF. In nucleotides, the CDR3 is TGTGCCAGCAGCTTACAGGGAAGGGGGAACACCGGGGAGCTGTTTTTT. Full variable domain (remainder filled in from reference TRBV7-3 and TRBJ2-2): GAGVSQTPSNKVTEKGKYVELRCDPISGHTALYWYRQSLGQGPEFLIYFQGTGAADDSGLPNDRFFAVRPEGSVSTLKIQRTERGDSAVYLCASSLQGRGNTGELFFGEGSRLTVL.

CDR3 in amino acids: CASSPREGVNTGELFF. The CDR3 DNA follows: TGTGCCAGCTCACCACGGGAAGGGGTGAACACCGGGGAGCTGTTTTTT. This chain links TRBV18 with TRBJ2-2, with D possibly TRBD1 on 5 matching bases. With 1 base removed from V and 1 base from J, the gap between germline ends came to 10 bases. Germline V gene lookup returns CDR1 KGHSH and CDR2 LQKENI. This CDR3 has 16 amino acids.

The chain joins TRBV19 to TRBJ1-5; TRBD1 is a possible D gene (6 bases). The length of the CDR3 is 17 residues. From germline, CDR1 is LNHDA and CDR2 SQIVND (reference sequence). V gave up 1 base and J gave up 0 bases, with 13 bases separating them. In nucleotides, the CDR3 is TGTGCCAGTAGTATAGTGTGGGCAGGGGTTAGCAATCAGCCCCAGCATTTT. Protein sequence: CASSIVWAGVSNQPQHF.

The V and J genes are TRBV28 and TRBJ1-2; the D is unclear. The ends were cut back, 7 bases at V and 3 bases at J, with 18 bases in the middle. Looked up from germline, CDR1 is MDHEN and CDR2 is SYDVKM. The length of the CDR3 is 15 residues. The CDR3 spells CASTPSFSTYYGYTF. DNA of the CDR3: TGTGCCAGCACTCCTTCCTTCTCCACCTACTATGGCTACACCTTC.

The chain carries TRBV29-1 and TRBJ1-1; the match to TRBD1 covers 8 bases. Germline V CDR1 and CDR2: SQVTM, ANQGSEA. Germline trimming cut 6 bases from V and 1 base from J; bases unmatched to any gene: 7. CDR3 size: 14 residues. The DNA for the CDR3 is TGCAGCGTAGAAACAGGGGGGACGAACACTGAAGCTTTCTTT. It codes for CSVETGGTNTEAFF.

The genes are TRBV5-4 and TRBJ2-7; TRBD2 aligns across 16 bases. The germline V gene encodes CDR1 SGHNT and CDR2 YYREEE (reference sequence). This CDR3 is built from 17 residues. J lost 1 base, V lost 4 bases, and 5 bases had no gene match. The CDR3 DNA follows: TGTGCCAGCAGCCCGGGACTAGCGGGAGGGCTGTCCTACGAGCAGTACTTC. This translates into CASSPGLAGGLSYEQYF.

The V gene is TRBV7-2, the J gene TRBJ2-1; maybe TRBD2 (5 bases). The CDR3 is 14 amino acids. Between the trimmed V and J ends, which lost 3 bases and 7 bases, there was a span of 13 bases. Germline V CDR1 and CDR2: SGHTA, FQGNSA. The CDR3, as DNA: TGTGCCAGCAGCTTCTTCCAACTAGTTAATGAGCAGTTCTTC. The encoded protein is CASSFFQLVNEQFF.

V usage is TRBV28 and J usage is TRBJ1-4, with TRBD1 matching 9 bases. This CDR3 is built from 14 residues. Germline values: CDR1 MDHEN, CDR2 SYDVKM. J gave up 5 bases and V 8 bases, and 6 bases lay outside the gene matches. The CDR3 coding sequence is TGTGCCAGCGGGTGGACAGGGGTCAATGAAAAACTGTTTTTT. This codes for CASGWTGVNEKLFF.

Concerning this clone itself: The same CDR3 arises from other DNA sequences in this sample as well. CDR3 in amino acids: CASSLDRGSYNEQFF. The CDR3 nucleotides are TGTGCCAGCAGCTTAGACAGGGGATCTTACAATGAGCAGTTCTTC. This chain joins TRBV11-3 and TRBJ2-1; TRBD1 is a possible D gene (6 bases). The germline gives CDR1 SGHNT, CDR2 YENEEA. The CDR3 is 15 residues long. Deletions cut 0 bases from V and 4 bases from J, with 10 bases between.

Comments on this clone: The same CDR3 also results from other DNA sequences found in this sample. The CDR3 DNA follows: TGTGCCAGCAGCAGGACAGGGTTTAATGAAAAACTGTTTTTT. Its translation is CASSRTGFNEKLFF. This chain uses TRBV7-2 with TRBJ1-4, with 8 bases identical to TRBD1. Germline V lookup: CDR1 SGHTA, CDR2 FQGNSA. Germline trimming cut 5 bases from V and 4 bases from J; bases unmatched to any gene: 3. This CDR3 has 14 amino acids. The complete variable domain, with remaining parts taken from reference TRBV7-2 and TRBJ1-4, reads GAGVSQSPSNKVTEKGKDVELRCDPISGHTALYWYRQSLGQGLEFLIYFQGNSAPDKSGLPSDRFSAERTGGSVSTLTIQRTQQEDSAVYLCASSRTGFNEKLFFGSGTQLSVL.

V usage is TRBV7-2 and J usage is TRBJ2-7, with TRBD2 identical over 8 bases. Germline lookup yields CDR1 SGHTA and CDR2 FQGNSA. The CDR3 has 13 amino acids. The junction had 10 bases not matched to a gene; V was cut back by 8 bases and J by 7 bases. The CDR3 is CASCFSGIREQYF. The CDR3 DNA reads as TGTGCCAGCTGTTTTAGCGGGATAAGGGAGCAGTACTTC.

About this clone: The same CDR3 can be traced to other DNA sequences in this sample. The chain combines TRBV5-1 with TRBJ2-1; D is ambiguous. The length of the CDR3 is 15 residues. The V gene's germline CDR1 is SGHRS and CDR2 YFSETQ. V gave up 1 base and J gave up 0 bases, with 8 bases separating them. The CDR3 DNA follows: TGCGCCAGCAGCTTGCGGTTGAGCTCCTACAATGAGCAGTTCTTC. It translates to CASSLRLSSYNEQFF.

J is TRBJ1-1 and V is TRBV30; TRBD1 is a possible D gene (6 bases). Germline V gene sequence: CDR1 GTSNPN, CDR2 SVGIG (reference sequence). Between the trimmed V and J ends, which lost 0 bases and 8 bases, there was a span of 10 bases. This CDR3 spans 12 amino acids. The CDR3 region has the DNA TGTGCCTGGAGTGTGTGGGGGCGCGAAGCTTTCTTT. Protein: CAWSVWGREAFF.

This chain links TRBV5-4 with TRBJ2-1; D uncertain. The V gene lost 4 bases and the J gene lost 9 bases, with 14 bases spanning the gap. Germline assignment: CDR1 SGHNT and CDR2 YYREEE (reference sequence). This CDR3 has 13 amino acids. The CDR3: CASSPRSSAEQFF. In DNA, the CDR3 is TGTGCCAGCAGCCCCCGTTCTAGTGCTGAGCAGTTCTTC. Full variable domain (missing parts from reference TRBV5-4 and TRBJ2-1): ETGVTQSPTHLIKTRGQQVTLRCSSQSGHNTVSWYQQALGQGPQFIFQYYREEENGRGNFPPRFSGLQFPNYSSELNVNALELDDSALYLCASSPRSSAEQFFGPGTRLTVL.

This chain links TRBV2 with TRBJ1-1; 7 bases align to TRBD1. Germline loops: CDR1 SNHLY, CDR2 FYNNEI. The V gene end was trimmed by 3 bases and the J gene end by 4 bases; junction bases not matched to a gene: 2. The CDR3 has 13 residues. DNA for the CDR3: TGTGCCAGCAGTGATAGGGGGCCCACTGAAGCTTTCTTT. This encodes CASSDRGPTEAFF. The whole variable domain, remainder taken from reference TRBV2 and TRBJ1-1, is EPEVTQTPSHQVTQMGQEVILRCVPISNHLYFYWYRQILGQKVEFLVSFYNNEISEKSEIFDDQFSVERPDGSNFTLKIRSTKLEDSAMYFCASSDRGPTEAFFGQGTRLTVV.

The chain uses TRBV11-2 and TRBJ2-7, with D unresolved. The CDR3 covers 16 residues. Trimming left V 5 bases short and J 1 base short, with 18 bases between. Germline loops: CDR1 SGHAT, CDR2 FQNNGV. The CDR3 spells CASSPLSGIKSYEQYF. CDR3 nucleotides: TGTGCCAGCAGCCCGCTTTCGGGTATAAAGTCCTACGAGCAGTACTTC.

J is TRBJ2-2 and V is TRBV5-1; tentative D call: TRBD2 (6 bases). V lost 0 bases, J lost 1 base, and 10 bases lay in between. Germline CDR1 reads SGHRS; CDR2 reads YFSETQ. This CDR3 has 16 amino acids. CDR3 sequence reads: CASSLESGQNTGELFF. CDR3 sequence (DNA): TGCGCCAGCAGCTTGGAGAGCGGGCAGAACACCGGGGAGCTGTTTTTT.